This T cell receptor (beta chain) appears in the sequencing data of a study of CD8 T cells in Susac syndrome. Matched for age and sex, the controls were healthy donors. TEMRA cells were enriched by FACS, and CD4+ and CD8+ T cells were negatively isolated. CDR1 MGHRA and CDR2 YSYEKL come from the germline V gene. The CDR3 is made up of 14 amino acids. V was trimmed by 6 bases and J by 1 base, leaving 9 bases between them. An amount of RNA that ranged from roughly 0.45 to 1 ug was reverse transcribed with random hexamers. MiXCR, applied by TCRdb to the immunoSEQ multiplex PCR reads, yields one record per CDR3 protein. The sample holds 150,000 to 200,000 distinct CDR3 sequences, about 95% seen once.

The sample taken for sequencing was CD4+ T cells from PBMCs. The rearrangement links TRBV4-1 to TRBJ2-2, with D perhaps matching TRBD1 (6 bases). The TCR comes from a human donor in good health. The CDR3 region is CASRLQGNTGELFF. CDR3 nucleotides: TGCGCCAGCAGGCTACAGGGGAACACCGGGGAGCTGTTTTTT.